Listed below are T cell receptor beta chains from one sample, sequenced in a study of cytomegalovirus exposure and HLA in healthy donors. Produced via immunoSEQ multiplex PCR; TCRdb's table is partial and in-frame only. The sample yields some 140,000 clones, about 80% seen once. Sequencing was carried out using PBMCs. These receptors originate from a man younger than 40 in good health and CMV-seropositive. CDR3s include the opening cysteine and the closing phenylalanine or tryptophan. D genes are given only for firm matches. Clone size is given for some rows only: seen once, a few or many times, or a class if the clone is expanded.

clone size,D gene,V gene,J gene,CDR3 protein,CDR3 DNA
-,-,TRBV7-9,TRBJ1-4,CASSSPGGEKLFF,TGTGCCAGCAGCTCGCCGGGAGGTGAAAAACTGTTTTTT
-,TRBD2,TRBV19,TRBJ2-3,CASIPGGSTDTQYF,TGTGCCAGTATTCCGGGAGGGAGCACAGATACGCAGTATTTT
-,-,TRBV7-9,TRBJ2-1,CASSLTGSYNEQFF,TGTGCCAGCAGCTTGACAGGCTCCTACAATGAGCAGTTCTTC
-,TRBD2,TRBV5-4,TRBJ2-3,CASSHRLAGITDTQYF,TGTGCCAGCAGCCACCGACTAGCGGGTATCACAGATACGCAGTATTTT
-,-,TRBV19,TRBJ1-1,CASSISGLPFEAFF,TGTGCCAGTAGTATAAGCGGGCTGCCGTTTGAAGCTTTCTTT
-,-,TRBV19,TRBJ2-7,CASAPGAGGYEQYF,TGTGCCAGTGCCCCGGGGGCAGGGGGCTACGAGCAGTACTTC
few,TRBD1,TRBV29-1,TRBJ2-5,CSAQGARETQYF,TGCAGCGCTCAGGGGGCGCGGGAGACCCAGTACTTC
-,TRBD2,TRBV19,TRBJ2-1,CASSPSGSSYNEQFF,TGTGCCAGTAGTCCCAGCGGGAGCTCCTACAATGAGCAGTTCTTC
-,-,TRBV4-1,TRBJ2-1,CASSQRLTSSYNEQFF,TGCGCCAGCAGCCAGAGACTGACGAGCTCCTACAATGAGCAGTTCTTC
once,-,TRBV5-4,TRBJ2-2,CATQAVNTGELFF,TGTGCCACACAAGCGGTGAACACCGGGGAGCTGTTTTTT
-,-,TRBV4-2,TRBJ1-4,CASSQDPLSRGTNEKLFF,TGTGCCAGCAGCCAAGACCCCCTTAGCAGGGGAACTAATGAAAAACTGTTTTTT
-,TRBD2,TRBV7-9,TRBJ2-2,CASSLLSSGGELFF,TGTGCCAGCAGCTTACTTTCTAGCGGCGGGGAGCTGTTTTTT
-,-,TRBV19,TRBJ2-7,CASSIGQPTYEQYF,TGTGCCAGTAGTATTGGACAGCCTACCTACGAGCAGTACTTC
-,-,TRBV28,TRBJ1-5,CASSQSNQPQHF,TGTGCCAGCAGCCAGAGCAATCAGCCCCAGCATTTT
-,-,TRBV12-5,TRBJ2-5,CASGQGLSWRETQYF,TGTGCTAGTGGCCAAGGACTTTCTTGGAGGGAGACCCAGTACTTC
-,-,TRBV14,TRBJ2-1,CASSPRDSYNEQFF,TGTGCCAGCAGCCCCCGGGACTCCTACAATGAGCAGTTCTTC
-,-,TRBV21-1,TRBJ2-7,CARNPGLAGGSPYEQYF,TGTGCCAGAAATCCGGGACTAGCGGGAGGCTCCCCCTACGAGCAGTACTTC
-,-,TRBV18,TRBJ2-7,CASSPDSEQYF,TGTGCCAGCTCACCTGACAGCGAGCAGTACTTC
-,TRBD2,TRBV28,TRBJ2-7,CASSLGGRAGEQYF,TGTGCCAGCAGTTTGGGAGGGAGGGCCGGGGAGCAGTACTTC
once,-,TRBV11-2,TRBJ1-1,CASSDLAGRLNTEAFF,TGTGCCAGCAGCGACCTCGCTGGCAGGCTGAACACTGAAGCTTTCTTT
-,-,TRBV19,TRBJ2-7,CASSMGLRASHEQYF,TGTGCCAGTAGTATGGGGCTAAGGGCTTCCCACGAGCAGTACTTC
-,-,TRBV19,TRBJ1-5,CASSMWGHSNQPQHF,TGTGCCAGTAGTATGTGGGGGCATAGCAATCAGCCCCAGCATTTT
-,-,TRBV25-1,TRBJ2-1,CASSDLGNNEQFF,TGTGCCAGCAGTGACCTAGGAAACAATGAGCAGTTCTTC
-,TRBD1,TRBV6-6,TRBJ2-7,CASTSGTGKVTYEQYF,TGTGCCAGCACCTCGGGGACAGGGAAGGTTACCTACGAGCAGTACTTC
-,TRBD2,TRBV7-6,TRBJ2-1,CASSYLAGEFTYNEQFF,TGTGCCAGCAGCTACCTAGCGGGAGAATTTACCTACAATGAGCAGTTCTTC
few,TRBD1,TRBV5-1,TRBJ2-3,CASSVGTASTDTQYF,TGCGCCAGCAGTGTTGGGACAGCTAGCACAGATACGCAGTATTTT
-,-,TRBV2,TRBJ2-1,CASSPNINPGVGEQFF,TGTGCCAGCAGTCCAAACATTAACCCAGGGGTCGGGGAGCAGTTCTTC
-,-,TRBV19,TRBJ2-1,CASTRSSEGSTYNEQFF,TGTGCCAGTACCCGATCCTCCGAGGGAAGCACCTACAATGAGCAGTTCTTC
-,TRBD1,TRBV2,TRBJ2-7,CARRGQGFSGLSFEQYF,TGTGCCAGGAGGGGACAGGGGTTCTCGGGACTTTCCTTCGAGCAGTACTTC
-,-,TRBV28,TRBJ1-3,CASSLGEALNSGNTIYF,TGTGCCAGCAGTTTGGGGGAGGCCCTCAACTCTGGAAACACCATATATTTT
once,-,TRBV6-6,TRBJ1-1,CASSPEKYTEAFF,TGTGCCAGCAGTCCAGAAAAGTACACTGAAGCTTTCTTT
-,-,TRBV19,TRBJ2-5,CASSMGRQETQYF,TGTGCCAGTAGTATGGGCAGACAAGAGACCCAGTACTTC
-,-,TRBV28,TRBJ1-2,CASSTQGRHGYTF,TGTGCCAGCAGTACACAGGGAAGGCATGGCTACACCTTC
-,-,TRBV19,TRBJ2-7,CASSIQGSYEQYF,TGTGCCAGTAGTATACAGGGGTCCTACGAGCAGTACTTC
-,-,TRBV7-2,TRBJ1-4,CASSLGGEAEKLFF,TGTGCCAGCAGCTTAGGAGGGGAGGCTGAAAAACTGTTTTTT
-,TRBD2,TRBV30,TRBJ2-3,CAWSQGLPTYTQYF,TGTGCCTGGAGTCAGGGACTACCCACCTATACGCAGTATTTT